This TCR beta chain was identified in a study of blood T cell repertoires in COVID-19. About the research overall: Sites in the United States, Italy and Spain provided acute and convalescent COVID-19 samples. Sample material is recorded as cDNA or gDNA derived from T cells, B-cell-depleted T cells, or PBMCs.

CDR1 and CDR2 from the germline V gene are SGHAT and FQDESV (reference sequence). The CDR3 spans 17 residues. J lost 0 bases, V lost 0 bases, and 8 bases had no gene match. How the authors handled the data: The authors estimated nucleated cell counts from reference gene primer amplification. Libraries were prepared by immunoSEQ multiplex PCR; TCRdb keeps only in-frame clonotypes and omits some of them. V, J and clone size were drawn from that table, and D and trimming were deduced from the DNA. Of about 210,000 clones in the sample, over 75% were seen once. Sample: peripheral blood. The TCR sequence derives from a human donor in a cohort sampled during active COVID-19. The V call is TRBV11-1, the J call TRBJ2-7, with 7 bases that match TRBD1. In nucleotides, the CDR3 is TGTGCCAGCAGCTTAGCGCTACAGGGGCGGACCTCCTACGAGCAGTACTTC. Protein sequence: CASSLALQGRTSYEQYF.